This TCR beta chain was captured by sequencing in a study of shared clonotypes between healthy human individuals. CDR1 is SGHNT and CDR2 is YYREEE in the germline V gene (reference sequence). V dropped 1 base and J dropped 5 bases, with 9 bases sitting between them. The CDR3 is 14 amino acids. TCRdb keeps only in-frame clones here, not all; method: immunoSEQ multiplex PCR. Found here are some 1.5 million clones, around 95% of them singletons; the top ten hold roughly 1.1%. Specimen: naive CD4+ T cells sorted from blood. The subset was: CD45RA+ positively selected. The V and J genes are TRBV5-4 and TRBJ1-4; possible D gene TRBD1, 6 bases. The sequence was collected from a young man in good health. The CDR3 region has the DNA TGTGCCAGCAGCTTGTGGCAGGGGAATGAAAAACTGTTTTTT. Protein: CASSLWQGNEKLFF.